The clone carrying this TCR beta chain was counted between two and nine times. The antigen is undetermined. The CDR3 totals 16 residues. The J segment lost 4 bases and the V segment lost 3 bases, leaving 9 bases of the junction unmatched. Germline values: CDR1 SGHTA, CDR2 FQGTGA. Data came from immunoSEQ multiplex PCR; TCRdb stores just in-frame clones and leaves some out. The sample lists some 5,500 clones, approximately 70% occurring once. The data derive from a study of tumor-infiltrating lymphocytes in localized non-small cell lung cancer. Study as a whole: Some samples were collected after neoadjuvant chemotherapy; smokers, never-smokers and several histologies were included. Tumor tissue and non-adjacent uninvolved lung came from each patient.

General study findings and limits: Immunotypes IM1 and IM2 had similar TCR-derived T-cell fractions. Each assay used a separate piece of the same tissue.

The V call is TRBV7-3, the J call TRBJ2-3, with 8 bases matching TRBD2. The sample consisted of uninvolved lung tissue not adjacent to the tumor. The clonotype comes from a human donor with non-small cell lung cancer. The CDR3 spells CASSLGLGAGADTQYF. The CDR3 DNA follows: TGTGCCAGCAGCTTGGGGCTTGGAGCGGGAGCAGATACGCAGTATTTT. The full variable domain, with the rest looked up from reference TRBV7-3 and TRBJ2-3, is GAGVSQTPSNKVTEKGKYVELRCDPISGHTALYWYRQSLGQGPEFLIYFQGTGAADDSGLPNDRFFAVRPEGSVSTLKIQRTERGDSAVYLCASSLGLGAGADTQYFGPGTRLTVL.